What follows describes a single TCR beta chain. The sample is drawn from a study of long-term antiretroviral therapy in people with HIV. The CDR3 extends over 14 amino acids. Germline V gene data show CDR1 as LNHNV and CDR2 as YYDKDF (reference sequence). V lost 0 bases and J lost 9, with 9 bases in between. Treatment for all HIV-infected participants took place in the United States. Before DNA extraction, about 0.95-10 million cryopreserved PBMC were held in the samples. immunoSEQ v3.0 was run at survey level. This table comes from immunoSEQ multiplex PCR, and its TCRdb copy is limited to in-frame clones, with some not included. The profile shows approximately 35,000 clones, approximately 93% of them singletons.

Sequencing was performed on unsorted PBMCs, taken about 5.1 years after starting antiretroviral therapy. The chain employs TRBV15 and TRBJ1-6, with no clear D. The receptor's source is a woman aged 45-60 years with HIV. The CDR3 region has the DNA TGTGCCACCAGCAGAGAGAGCGGAGGTTCACCCCTCCACTTT. Residues: CATSRESGGSPLHF.